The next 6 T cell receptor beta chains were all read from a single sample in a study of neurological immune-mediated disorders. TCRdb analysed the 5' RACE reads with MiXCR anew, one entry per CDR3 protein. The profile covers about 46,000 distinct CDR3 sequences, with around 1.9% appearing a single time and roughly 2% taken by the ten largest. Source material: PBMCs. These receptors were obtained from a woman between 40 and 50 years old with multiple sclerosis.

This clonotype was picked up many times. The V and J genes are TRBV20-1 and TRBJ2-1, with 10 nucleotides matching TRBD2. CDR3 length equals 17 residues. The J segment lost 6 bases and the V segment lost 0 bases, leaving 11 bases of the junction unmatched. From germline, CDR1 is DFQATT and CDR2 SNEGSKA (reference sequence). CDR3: CSARDLASGGAINEQFF. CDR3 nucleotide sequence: TGCAGTGCTAGAGATCTGGCTAGCGGGGGCGCAATCAATGAGCAGTTCTTC.

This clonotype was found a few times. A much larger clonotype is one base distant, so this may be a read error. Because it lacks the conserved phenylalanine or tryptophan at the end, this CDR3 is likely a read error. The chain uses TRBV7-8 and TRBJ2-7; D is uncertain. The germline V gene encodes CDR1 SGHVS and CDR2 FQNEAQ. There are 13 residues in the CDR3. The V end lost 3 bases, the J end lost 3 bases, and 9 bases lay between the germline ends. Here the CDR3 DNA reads TGTGCCAGCAGCTTCTATTTGGACTACGAGCAGTACTGC. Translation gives CASSFYLDYEQYC.

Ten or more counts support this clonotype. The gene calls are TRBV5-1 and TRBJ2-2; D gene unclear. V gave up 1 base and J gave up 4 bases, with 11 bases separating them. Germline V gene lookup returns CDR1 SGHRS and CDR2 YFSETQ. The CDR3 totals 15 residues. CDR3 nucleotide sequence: TGCGCCAGCAGCTTGACCGTAAGGAGCACCGGGGAGCTGTTTTTT. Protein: CASSLTVRSTGELFF.

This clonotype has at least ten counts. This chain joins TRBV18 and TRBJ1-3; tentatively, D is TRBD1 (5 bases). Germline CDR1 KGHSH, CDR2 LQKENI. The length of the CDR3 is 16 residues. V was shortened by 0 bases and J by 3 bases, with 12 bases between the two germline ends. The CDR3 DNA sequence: TGTGCCAGCTCACCACCGGGGGTTATCGGTGGAAACACCATATATTTT. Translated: CASSPPGVIGGNTIYF.

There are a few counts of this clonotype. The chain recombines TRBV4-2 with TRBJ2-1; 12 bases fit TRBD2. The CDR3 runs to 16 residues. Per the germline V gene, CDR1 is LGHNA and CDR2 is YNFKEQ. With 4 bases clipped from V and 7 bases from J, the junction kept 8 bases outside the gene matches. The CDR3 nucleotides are TGTGCCAGCAGCCCTAGGAGGACTAGCGGGGTGAATGAGCAGTTCTTC. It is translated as CASSPRRTSGVNEQFF.

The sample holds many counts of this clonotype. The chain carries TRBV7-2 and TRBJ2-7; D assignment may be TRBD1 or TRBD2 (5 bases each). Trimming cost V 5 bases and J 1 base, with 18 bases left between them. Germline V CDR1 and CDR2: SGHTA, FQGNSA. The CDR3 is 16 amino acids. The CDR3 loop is CASSPGQGRQSYEQYF. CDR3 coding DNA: TGTGCCAGCAGCCCGGGGCAGGGTCGACAATCCTACGAGCAGTACTTC.